This T cell receptor beta chain was profiled in a study of blood T cell repertoires in COVID-19 (dated by TCRdb to 2020 to 2022). Notes on the research overall: Samples from collaborators originated in the United States, Italy and Spain and spanned both the acute and convalescent phases of COVID-19. Where available, HLA class I and class II types were taken from metadata supplied by the sample provider and were not determined by assay-based typing. Subjects who had been exposed to COVID-19, were actively infected with it, or had recovered from it provided the deeply sampled blood TCRbeta repertoires that made up the dataset. A freely available public database, intended as a resource for researchers studying the immune response to SARS-CoV-2, is where the repertoires were released. The samples were drawn from the first 160 participants of the ongoing ImmuneRACE study and from some 1,300 subjects provided by 6 global collaborators. The material from the prospective study consisted of cDNA or gDNA derived from T cells, B-cell-depleted T cells, or PBMCs. The sample metadata nearly always contained a de-identified subject ID, COVID-19 status, age in years and sex. Study-wide conclusions, independent of this receptor: Clinical and demographic metadata were provided uncurated, with the amount varying by source and participant.

Each collaborating institution followed its own protocols to collect whole blood in K2EDTA tubes. For TCRbeta analysis, collaborators shipped samples in one of three forms: frozen whole blood, isolated PBMCs, or DNA extracted from either of those sample types. The germline V gene sets CDR1 to ENHRY and CDR2 to SYGVKD. V is trimmed back by 5 bases and J by 8 bases, and the junction contains 6 bases that no gene match accounts for. From its cysteine to its phenylalanine, the CDR3 spans 14 amino acids. Solely the CDR3 DNA is kept, with 42 bases framed from the first base. This clone showed up just a few times. Its target antigen remains unknown. The input lacks base qualities; no much larger clone sits a single base away. The immunoSEQ Assay, a bias-controlled multiplex PCR, was used to amplify TCRbeta CDR3 regions from genomic DNA. In the source study's methods: Nucleated cell counts per sample were estimated from amplification of reference gene primers within the assay. Sequence reads were collapsed and filtered to measure the absolute abundance of every unique TCRbeta CDR3 rearrangement. For each sample, productive Simpson clonality was calculated as the square root of Simpson's diversity index across productive rearrangements. Sourced from immuneACCESS, this table was stored by TCRdb with only in-frame sequences that have V and J called. A share of the clones is absent; for the studies checked, an unresolved V gene accounts for under half, and the remainder has no known explanation. V, J and clone size derive from that table, while D and trimming were established from the DNA sequence. The sample table lists roughly 220,000 clones, roughly 84% of them with a count of one. Approximately 20% of the sample belongs to the ten largest clones.

Recombination linked TRBV10-3 to TRBJ2-1, with 10 bases matching TRBD2. Material: peripheral blood. The source of this sequence is a young man with active or convalescent COVID-19. The CDR3: CAISLAGAGDEQFF. The DNA sequence is as follows: TGTGCCATCAGTCTAGCGGGGGCCGGGGATGAGCAGTTCTTC.